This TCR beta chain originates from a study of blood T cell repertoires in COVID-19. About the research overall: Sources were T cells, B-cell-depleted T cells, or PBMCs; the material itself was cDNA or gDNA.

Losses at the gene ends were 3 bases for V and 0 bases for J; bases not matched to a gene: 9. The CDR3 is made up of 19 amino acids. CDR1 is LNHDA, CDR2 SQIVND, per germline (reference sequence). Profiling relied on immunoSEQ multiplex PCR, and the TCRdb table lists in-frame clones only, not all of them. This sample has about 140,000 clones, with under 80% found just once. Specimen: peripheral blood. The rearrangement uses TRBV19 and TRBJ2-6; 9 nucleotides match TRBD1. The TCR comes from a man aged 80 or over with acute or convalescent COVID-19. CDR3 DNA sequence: TGTGCCAGTAGTATTTTCTTCCGGGACAGGGTCTCTGGGGCCAACGTCCTGACTTTC. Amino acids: CASSIFFRDRVSGANVLTF.